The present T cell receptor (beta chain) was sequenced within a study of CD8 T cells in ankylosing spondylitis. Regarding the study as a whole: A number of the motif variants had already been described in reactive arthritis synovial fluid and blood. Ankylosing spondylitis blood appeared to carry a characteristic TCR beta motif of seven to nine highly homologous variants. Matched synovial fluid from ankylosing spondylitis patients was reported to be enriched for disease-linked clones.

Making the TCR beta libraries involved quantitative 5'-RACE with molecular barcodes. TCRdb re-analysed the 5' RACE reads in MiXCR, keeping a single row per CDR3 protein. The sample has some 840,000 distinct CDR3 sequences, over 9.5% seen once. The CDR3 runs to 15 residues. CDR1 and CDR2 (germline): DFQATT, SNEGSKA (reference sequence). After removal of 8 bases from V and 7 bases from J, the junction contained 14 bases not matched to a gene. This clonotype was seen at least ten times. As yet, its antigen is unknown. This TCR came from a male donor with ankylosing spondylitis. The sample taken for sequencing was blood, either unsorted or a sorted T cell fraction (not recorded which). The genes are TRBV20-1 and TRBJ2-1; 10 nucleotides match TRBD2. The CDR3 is CSTPLSGRMWNEQFF. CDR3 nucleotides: TGCAGTACACCTCTTAGCGGGAGGATGTGGAATGAGCAGTTCTTC.